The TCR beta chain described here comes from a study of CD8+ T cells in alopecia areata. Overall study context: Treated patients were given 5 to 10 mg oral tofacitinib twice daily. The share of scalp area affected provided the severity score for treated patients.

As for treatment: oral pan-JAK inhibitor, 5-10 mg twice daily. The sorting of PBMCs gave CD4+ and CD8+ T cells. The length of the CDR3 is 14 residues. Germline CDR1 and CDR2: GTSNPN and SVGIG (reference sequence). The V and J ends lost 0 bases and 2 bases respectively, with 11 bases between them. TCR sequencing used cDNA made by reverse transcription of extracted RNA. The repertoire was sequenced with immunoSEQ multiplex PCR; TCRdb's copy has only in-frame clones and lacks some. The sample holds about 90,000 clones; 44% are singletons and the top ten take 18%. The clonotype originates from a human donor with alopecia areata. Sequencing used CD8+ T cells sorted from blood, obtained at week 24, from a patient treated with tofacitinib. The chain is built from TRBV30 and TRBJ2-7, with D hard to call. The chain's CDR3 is CAWSVMTFPYEQYF. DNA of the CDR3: TGTGCCTGGAGTGTAATGACCTTCCCCTACGAGCAGTACTTC.